A single sample is the source of the 30 T cell receptor beta chains below, sequenced in a study of shared clonotypes between healthy human individuals. Assay used: immunoSEQ multiplex PCR; TCRdb lists only in-frame clones, some missing. The table has 450,000 to 650,000 clones, around 77% seen once; the top ten hold about 12%. The sample was PBMCs. The receptors stem from a woman in her thirties or forties in good health. Some clones in this sample may be carry-over from other donors' samples.

This clone was found many times. The chain carries TRBV6-5 and TRBJ2-2, with D possibly TRBD1 on 6 matching bases. CDR1 and CDR2 (germline): MNHEY, SVGAGI. The CDR3 has 15 residues. The ends were cut back, 0 bases at V and 1 base at J, with 6 bases in the middle. The CDR3 here is CASSYSGQNTGELFF. CDR3 nucleotide sequence: TGTGCCAGCAGTTACTCGGGACAGAACACCGGGGAGCTGTTTTTT.

The chain employs TRBV28 and TRBJ2-1; 7 nucleotides match TRBD1. In germline, CDR1 is MDHEN, CDR2 SYDVKM. This CDR3 is built from 15 residues. V lost 7 bases to trimming and J lost 8 bases; unmatched junction nucleotides: 14. CDR3 sequence reads: CASTRTSRGPYEQFF. The DNA of the CDR3 is TGTGCCAGCACCCGCACCTCAAGGGGGCCTTATGAGCAGTTCTTC.

This clone has more than one count but fewer than ten. This chain uses TRBV28 with TRBJ1-4; no clear D gene. The V end was cut by 8 bases, the J end by 8 bases, with 15 bases between. The CDR3 extends over 13 amino acids. Per germline, CDR1 MDHEN and CDR2 SYDVKM. This CDR3 is CASAKMGWEKLFF. The DNA for the CDR3 is TGTGCCAGCGCTAAAATGGGCTGGGAAAAACTGTTTTTT.

The chain uses TRBV7-8 and TRBJ2-7; D is undetermined. This CDR3 is 14 amino acids long. Trimming cost V 2 bases and J 3 bases, with 11 bases left between them. The germline gives CDR1 SGHVS, CDR2 FQNEAQ. CDR3 coding DNA: TGTGCCAGCAGCTTAAATGAACCTGGCTACGAGCAGTACTTC. It is translated as CASSLNEPGYEQYF.

The rearrangement links TRBV28 to TRBJ1-5; the D is unclear. Germline CDR1 reads MDHEN; CDR2 reads SYDVKM. This CDR3 spans 12 amino acids. Trimming took off 5 bases at V and 3 bases at J, with 5 bases between the two ends. Here the CDR3 reads CASSPSNQPQHF. In nucleotides, the CDR3 is TGTGCCAGCAGTCCCTCCAATCAGCCCCAGCATTTT.

The chain employs TRBV10-3 and TRBJ2-7, with 9 bases matching TRBD1. Germline trimming cut 5 bases from V and 1 base from J; bases unmatched to any gene: 9. The CDR3 covers 16 residues. Per the germline V gene, CDR1 is ENHRY and CDR2 is SYGVKD. The CDR3 loop reads CAISFKTGGQSYEQYF. The CDR3, as DNA: TGTGCCATCAGTTTCAAAACAGGGGGCCAATCCTACGAGCAGTACTTC.

Notes on this clone: A much larger clone differs by one base, so this may be a read error. This chain connects TRBV6-6 to TRBJ1-1; weak D call: TRBD1 (5 bases). The V gene lost 6 bases and the J gene lost 1 base, with 18 bases spanning the gap. CDR3 length: 16 amino acids. Per germline, CDR1 MNHNY and CDR2 SVGAGI (reference sequence). The CDR3: CASRFTSQGTNTEAFF. The CDR3 DNA reads as TGTGCCAGCAGGTTCACATCCCAGGGTACGAACACTGAAGCTTTCTTT.

The CDR3 is CATSREPGTYNEQFF. CDR3 DNA sequence: TGTGCCACCAGCAGAGAGCCGGGAACCTACAATGAGCAGTTCTTC. The chain joins TRBV15 to TRBJ2-1, with a possible D match to TRBD2 (5 bases). Germline lookup yields CDR1 LNHNV and CDR2 YYDKDF (reference sequence). This CDR3 is built from 15 residues. Trimming removed 0 bases from V and 2 bases from J, with 8 bases in between.

This clone showed up just a few times. The rearrangement uses TRBV27 and TRBJ1-3; 11 bases are a match to TRBD1. Trimming took 6 bases from V and 0 from J; bases not matched to a gene: 10. The CDR3 totals 18 residues. The V gene's germline CDR1 is MNHEY and CDR2 SMNVEV (reference sequence). CDR3 sequence reads: CASSPPVGTGGSGNTIYF. The CDR3 DNA is TGTGCCAGCAGCCCCCCGGTCGGGACAGGGGGCTCTGGAAACACCATATATTTT.

The genes are TRBV5-6 and TRBJ1-5, with a weak D call TRBD1 (5 bases). This CDR3 region has 16 residues. The germline V gene has CDR1 SGHDT and CDR2 YYEEEE. V was clipped by 4 bases and J by 3 bases, with 17 bases between them. This CDR3 is CASSPPQGDVNQPQHF. CDR3 nucleotides: TGTGCCAGCAGCCCCCCCCAGGGAGATGTCAATCAGCCCCAGCATTTT. Based on the CDR3 plus reference TRBV5-6 and TRBJ1-5, the full variable domain is DAGVTQSPTHLIKTRGQQVTLRCSPKSGHDTVSWYQQALGQGPQFIFQYYEEEERQRGNFPDRFSGHQFPNYSSELNVNALLLGDSALYLCASSPPQGDVNQPQHFGDGTRLSIL.

The chain is built from TRBV18 and TRBJ1-5; TRBD1 matches 7 bases. From germline, CDR1 is KGHSH and CDR2 LQKENI. The J segment lost 5 bases and the V segment lost 4 bases, leaving 5 bases of the junction unmatched. This CDR3 region has 14 residues. The DNA of the CDR3 is TGTGCCAGCTCACTCCGGGACAGTTATCAGCCCCAGCATTTT. Its translation is CASSLRDSYQPQHF.

This CDR3 is CASSEAGTGYTDTQYF. The DNA of the CDR3 is TGTGCCAGCAGTGAAGCCGGGACAGGGTACACAGATACGCAGTATTTT. The rearrangement joins TRBV6-4 to TRBJ2-3; the match to TRBD1 covers 9 bases. CDR3 length: 16 residues. Germline trimming cut 3 bases from V and 2 bases from J; bases unmatched to any gene: 6. CDR1 is MRHNA, CDR2 SNTAGT, per germline.

On this clone itself: With a much larger clone just one base away, this may be a read error. The chain combines TRBV30 with TRBJ2-1, with TRBD2 matching 8 bases. This CDR3 has 13 amino acids. Germline V lookup: CDR1 GTSNPN, CDR2 SVGIG (reference sequence). The CDR3 protein is CAWSAAGEYERFF. CDR3 nucleotide sequence: TGTGCCTGGAGTGCAGCGGGAGAGTATGAGCGGTTCTTC.

The gene calls are TRBV2 and TRBJ2-1; the match to TRBD2 covers 14 bases. The CDR3 is 15 residues long. Germline-derived CDR1 and CDR2 are SNHLY and FYNNEI. The V segment lost 3 bases and the J segment 9 bases; nucleotides outside the gene matches: 4. CDR3 loop: CASSETSGRAGEQFF. CDR3 DNA: TGTGCCAGCAGTGAGACTAGCGGGAGGGCCGGTGAGCAGTTCTTC.

This clone was found many times. The chain uses TRBV7-6 and TRBJ1-1, with D possibly matching TRBD1 (5 bases). Germline lookup yields CDR1 SGHVS and CDR2 FNYEAQ. CDR3 length: 13 amino acids. V lost 5 bases and J lost 7, with 14 bases in between. CDR3 in amino acids: CASSLLTESEAFF. DNA of the CDR3: TGTGCCAGCAGCCTACTGACAGAAAGTGAAGCTTTCTTT.

Concerning this clone itself: Within the sample, other DNA sequences also encode this same CDR3. This sequence joins TRBV27 and TRBJ2-3; D is possibly TRBD1 (5 bases). CDR1 and CDR2 (germline): MNHEY, SMNVEV (reference sequence). The CDR3 extends over 14 amino acids. V was shortened by 6 bases and J by 3 bases, with 13 bases between the two germline ends. The CDR3 region is CASSPGQGTDTQYF. The CDR3 coding sequence is TGTGCCAGCAGCCCTGGGCAGGGAACAGATACGCAGTATTTT.

The rearrangement uses TRBV10-2 and TRBJ2-1, with D maybe TRBD2 (5 bases). Germline V CDR1 and CDR2: WSHSY, SAAADI. The CDR3 spans 15 residues. Trimming shortened V by 6 bases and J by 1 base, and 13 bases separated the two germline ends. The DNA for the CDR3 is TGCGCCAGCAGCCCGGACTCACCATCCTACAATGAGCAGTTCTTC. Amino acid sequence: CASSPDSPSYNEQFF.

The chain recombines TRBV5-1 with TRBJ2-3; 9 bases match TRBD2. Germline assignment: CDR1 SGHRS and CDR2 YFSETQ. V shed 2 bases and J 3 bases; nucleotides not matched to a gene: 7. CDR3 size: 16 residues. CDR3 protein: CASSFRLAEITDTQYF. The DNA for the CDR3 is TGCGCCAGCAGCTTTCGACTAGCGGAGATTACAGATACGCAGTATTTT. Variable domain in full (rest from reference TRBV5-1 and TRBJ2-3): KAGVTQTPRYLIKTRGQQVTLSCSPISGHRSVSWYQQTPGQGLQFLFEYFSETQRNKGNFPGRFSGRQFSNSRSEMNVSTLELGDSALYLCASSFRLAEITDTQYFGPGTRLTVL.

The rearrangement joins TRBV11-2 to TRBJ2-2; D might be TRBD1 (6 bases). The V gene lost 1 base and the J gene lost 6 bases, with 15 bases spanning the gap. The CDR3 spans 16 residues. From germline, CDR1 is SGHAT and CDR2 FQNNGV. The CDR3 loop reads CASSLGQGSVSGELFF. The CDR3 DNA sequence: TGTGCCAGCAGCTTAGGGCAGGGGTCGGTCTCCGGGGAGCTGTTTTTT.

CDR3 sequence (DNA): TGTGCCAGCAGCTTAGGGGACAGGAGAAGCACAGATACGCAGTATTTT. This translates into CASSLGDRRSTDTQYF. The chain recombines TRBV13 with TRBJ2-3; 7 bases are a match to TRBD1. From germline, CDR1 is PRHDT and CDR2 FYEKMQ (reference sequence). Losses at the gene ends were 0 bases for V and 0 bases for J; bases not matched to a gene: 3. The CDR3 has 16 amino acids.

This clone has at least ten counts. The DNA of the CDR3 is TGTGCCAGCAGCCTACAGGGAAATATTGGGGCCAACGTCCTGACTTTC. Translating it yields CASSLQGNIGANVLTF. The chain joins TRBV11-2 to TRBJ2-6, with a possible D match to TRBD1 (6 bases). With 5 bases removed from V and 3 bases from J, the gap between germline ends came to 14 bases. CDR3 length: 16 amino acids. In germline, CDR1 is SGHAT, CDR2 FQNNGV. Variable domain in full (rest from reference TRBV11-2 and TRBJ2-6): EAGVAQSPRYKIIEKRQSVAFWCNPISGHATLYWYQQILGQGPKLLIQFQNNGVVDDSQLPKDRFSAERLKGVDSTLKIQPAKLEDSAVYLCASSLQGNIGANVLTFGAGSRLTVL.

Here the CDR3 DNA reads TGCGCCAGCAGCTTGGGGGTAGAGACAGATACGCAGTATTTT. Amino acids: CASSLGVETDTQYF. The rearrangement links TRBV5-1 to TRBJ2-3, with D hard to call. CDR3 length: 14 residues. V was trimmed by 0 bases and J by 3 bases, leaving 8 bases between them. The germline CDR1 and CDR2 sequences are SGHRS and YFSETQ. The variable domain in full, completed from reference TRBV5-1 and TRBJ2-3, reads KAGVTQTPRYLIKTRGQQVTLSCSPISGHRSVSWYQQTPGQGLQFLFEYFSETQRNKGNFPGRFSGRQFSNSRSEMNVSTLELGDSALYLCASSLGVETDTQYFGPGTRLTVL.

The V and J genes are TRBV4-1 and TRBJ2-1, with TRBD1 matching 9 bases. The CDR3 is 20 residues long. CDR1 and CDR2 from the germline V gene are MGHRA and YSYEKL. Germline trimming cut 4 bases from V and 3 bases from J; bases unmatched to any gene: 19. CDR3 bases: TGCGCCAGCAGCCCACTCCCCGGGACAGGGTTAGGCAGCAGCTACAATGAGCAGTTCTTC. Translation: CASSPLPGTGLGSSYNEQFF.

The V and J genes are TRBV5-1 and TRBJ1-2; D uncertain. This CDR3 contains 13 residues. From germline, CDR1 is SGHRS and CDR2 YFSETQ. V was cut by 4 bases and J by 8 bases, with 15 bases left in between. The CDR3 nucleotides read TGCGCCAGCAGCGTGGACGGTTTGGGGGGCTACACCTTC. Its translation is CASSVDGLGGYTF.

V is TRBV11-1 and J is TRBJ2-1, with D maybe TRBD1 (5 bases). Germline V gene lookup returns CDR1 SGHAT and CDR2 FQDESV (reference sequence). CDR3 length: 15 residues. V was clipped by 1 base and J by 0 bases, with 7 bases between them. This CDR3 is CASSLGGLSYNEQFF. CDR3 sequence (DNA): TGTGCCAGCAGCTTAGGGGGCCTCTCCTACAATGAGCAGTTCTTC. The full variable domain, rest sourced from reference TRBV11-1 and TRBJ2-1, is EAEVAQSPRYKITEKSQAVAFWCDPISGHATLYWYRQILGQGPELLVQFQDESVVDDSQLPKDRFSAERLKGVDSTLKIQPAELGDSAMYLCASSLGGLSYNEQFFGPGTRLTVL.

The chain carries TRBV18 and TRBJ2-7; D may match TRBD1 or TRBD2 (5 bases each). This CDR3 region has 15 residues. Germline V gene data show CDR1 as KGHSH and CDR2 as LQKENI. V was trimmed by 2 bases and J by 2 bases, leaving 13 bases between them. The CDR3 loop reads CASSPGTGAPYEQYF. The CDR3 DNA follows: TGTGCCAGCTCACCAGGTACCGGGGCTCCCTACGAGCAGTACTTC.

Points on this clone: A far larger clone differs by one base, so this is likely a read error. The chain is built from TRBV6-4 and TRBJ2-2, with a weak D call TRBD2 (5 bases). Germline-derived CDR1 and CDR2 are MRHNA and SNTAGT. The CDR3 totals 13 residues. CDR3 in amino acids: CASSERDAGELSF. The CDR3 DNA is TGTGCCAGCAGTGAAAGGGATGCCGGGGAGCTGTCTTTT.

The sample holds many counts of this clone. Other DNA sequences in the same sample also yield this CDR3. V usage is TRBV9 and J usage is TRBJ2-7; D gene ambiguous. V was clipped by 0 bases and J by 2 bases, with 9 bases between them. CDR3 length: 14 amino acids. In germline, CDR1 is SGDLS, CDR2 YYNGEE. CDR3 coding DNA: TGTGCCAGCAGCGTAGGTGGTCTTCCCTACGAGCAGTACTTC. Its protein is CASSVGGLPYEQYF.

The CDR3 DNA reads as TGTGCCAGCAGCCAAGATACCCACAATGAGCAGTTCTTC. Translated: CASSQDTHNEQFF. The chain is built from TRBV4-2 and TRBJ2-1; unclear D gene. CDR1 is LGHNA, CDR2 YNFKEQ, per germline. The V and J ends lost 0 bases and 5 bases respectively, with 5 bases between them. CDR3 size: 13 residues.

The J gene is TRBJ2-1, the V gene TRBV9, with D maybe TRBD1 (9 bases). CDR3 length equals 19 residues. From germline, CDR1 is SGDLS and CDR2 YYNGEE. The V end was cut by 5 bases, the J end by 6 bases, with 30 bases between. The CDR3 DNA sequence: TGTGCCAGCAGGCCCGGGACAGGGTACGGGAGGGGAGCTGGCAATGAGCAGTTCTTC. It is translated as CASRPGTGYGRGAGNEQFF.